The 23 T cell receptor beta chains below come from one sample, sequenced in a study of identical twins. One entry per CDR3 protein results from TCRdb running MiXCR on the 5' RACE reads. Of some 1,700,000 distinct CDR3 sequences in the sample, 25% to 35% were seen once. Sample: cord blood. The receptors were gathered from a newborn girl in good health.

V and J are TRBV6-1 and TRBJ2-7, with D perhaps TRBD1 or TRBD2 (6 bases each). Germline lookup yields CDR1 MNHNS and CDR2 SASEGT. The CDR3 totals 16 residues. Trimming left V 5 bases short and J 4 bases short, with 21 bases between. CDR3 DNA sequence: TGTGCCAGCAGTCTCCCGACAGGCACTGGGAGGTACGAGCAGTACTTC. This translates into CASSLPTGTGRYEQYF.

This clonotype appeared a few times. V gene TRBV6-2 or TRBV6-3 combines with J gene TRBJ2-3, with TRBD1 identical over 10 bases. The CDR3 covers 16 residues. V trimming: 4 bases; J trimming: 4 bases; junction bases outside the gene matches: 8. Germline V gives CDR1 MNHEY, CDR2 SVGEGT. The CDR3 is CASSFLTGGDPDTQYF. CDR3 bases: TGTGCCAGCAGTTTCCTGACAGGGGGCGACCCAGATACGCAGTATTTT.

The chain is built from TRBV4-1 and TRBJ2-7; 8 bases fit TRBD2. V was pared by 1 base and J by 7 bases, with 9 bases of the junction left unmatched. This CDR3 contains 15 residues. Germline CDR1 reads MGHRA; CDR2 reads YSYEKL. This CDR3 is CASSQVSLAGNEQYF. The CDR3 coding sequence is TGCGCCAGCAGCCAAGTCAGCCTAGCGGGCAATGAGCAGTACTTC.

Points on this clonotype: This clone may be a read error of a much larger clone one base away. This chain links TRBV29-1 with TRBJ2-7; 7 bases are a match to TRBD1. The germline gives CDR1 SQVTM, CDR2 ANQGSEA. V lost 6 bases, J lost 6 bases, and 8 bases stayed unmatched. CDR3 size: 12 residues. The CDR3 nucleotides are TGCAGCGTGGTCAGACAGGGTACCGAGCAGTACTTC. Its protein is CSVVRQGTEQYF.

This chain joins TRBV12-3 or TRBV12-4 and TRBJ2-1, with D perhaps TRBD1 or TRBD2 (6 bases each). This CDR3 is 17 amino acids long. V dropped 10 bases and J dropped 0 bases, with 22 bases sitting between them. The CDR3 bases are TGTGCCATCACCTCGGGGGCGAGCGCTCTCTCCTACAATGAGCAGTTCTTC. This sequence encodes CAITSGASALSYNEQFF.

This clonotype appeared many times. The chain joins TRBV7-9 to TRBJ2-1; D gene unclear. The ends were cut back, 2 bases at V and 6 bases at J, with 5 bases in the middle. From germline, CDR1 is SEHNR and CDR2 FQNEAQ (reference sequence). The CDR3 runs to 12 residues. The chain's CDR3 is CASSLQVNEQFF. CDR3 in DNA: TGTGCCAGCAGCTTACAGGTCAATGAGCAGTTCTTC.

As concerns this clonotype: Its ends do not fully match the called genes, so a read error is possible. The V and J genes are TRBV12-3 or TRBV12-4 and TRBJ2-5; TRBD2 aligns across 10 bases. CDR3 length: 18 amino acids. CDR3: CAGRVQGVAGGNQETQYF. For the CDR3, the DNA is TGTGCCGGCAGAGTACAGGGAGTAGCGGGAGGCAACCAAGAGACCCAGTACTTC.

The CDR3 here is CSAPTAGATIPTKQYF. The CDR3 nucleotides are TGCAGTGCTCCCACAGCGGGAGCGACCATCCCTACGAAGCAGTACTTC. The chain links TRBV20-1 to TRBJ2-7; 8 positions agree with TRBD2. CDR1 is DFQATT and CDR2 is SNEGSKA in the germline V gene (reference sequence). This CDR3 spans 16 amino acids. The V segment lost 5 bases and the J segment 8 bases; nucleotides outside the gene matches: 20.

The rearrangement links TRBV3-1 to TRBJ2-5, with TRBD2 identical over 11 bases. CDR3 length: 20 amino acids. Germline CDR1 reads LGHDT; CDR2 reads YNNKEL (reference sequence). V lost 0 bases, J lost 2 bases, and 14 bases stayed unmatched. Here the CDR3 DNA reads TGTGCCAGCAGCCAAGATTGGTTAGCGGGGGGGCCGCCTCCACAAGAGACCCAGTACTTC. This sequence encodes CASSQDWLAGGPPPQETQYF.

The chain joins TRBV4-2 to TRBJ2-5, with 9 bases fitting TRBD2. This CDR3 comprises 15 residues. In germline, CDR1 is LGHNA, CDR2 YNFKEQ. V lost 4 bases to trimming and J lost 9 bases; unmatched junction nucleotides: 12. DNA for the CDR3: TGTGCCAGCAGCCCCCGGGGCGGGGGGGCCGCGGCCCAGTACTTC. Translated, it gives CASSPRGGGAAAQYF.

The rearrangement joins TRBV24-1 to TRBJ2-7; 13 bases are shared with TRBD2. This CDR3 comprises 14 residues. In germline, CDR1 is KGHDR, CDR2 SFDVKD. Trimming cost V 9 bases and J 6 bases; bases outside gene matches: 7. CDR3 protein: CATAAGTSGIEQYF. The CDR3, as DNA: TGTGCCACCGCAGCCGGGACTAGCGGGATCGAGCAGTACTTC.

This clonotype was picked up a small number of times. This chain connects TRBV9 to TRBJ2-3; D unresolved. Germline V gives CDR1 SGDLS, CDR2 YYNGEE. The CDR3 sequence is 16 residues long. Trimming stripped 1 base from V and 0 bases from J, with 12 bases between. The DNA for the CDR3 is TGTGCCAGCAGCGTAAAGTTCTCTACTAGCACAGATACGCAGTATTTT. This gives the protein CASSVKFSTSTDTQYF.

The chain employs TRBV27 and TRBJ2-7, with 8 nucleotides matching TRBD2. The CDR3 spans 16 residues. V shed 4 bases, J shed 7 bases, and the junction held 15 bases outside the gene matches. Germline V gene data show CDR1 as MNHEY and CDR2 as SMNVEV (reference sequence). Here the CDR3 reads CASSSPPGLGLSEQYF. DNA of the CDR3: TGTGCCAGCAGTTCTCCCCCGGGACTAGGGTTAAGTGAGCAGTACTTC.

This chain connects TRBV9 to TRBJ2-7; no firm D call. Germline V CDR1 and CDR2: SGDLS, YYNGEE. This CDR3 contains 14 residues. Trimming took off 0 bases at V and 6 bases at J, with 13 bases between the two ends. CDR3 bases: TGTGCCAGCAGCGTAGACGTAGGGCGGCTCGAGCAGTACTTC. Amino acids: CASSVDVGRLEQYF. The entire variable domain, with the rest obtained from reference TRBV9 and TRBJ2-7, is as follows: DSGVTQTPKHLITATGQRVTLRCSPRSGDLSVYWYQQSLDQGLQFLIQYYNGEERAKGNILERFSAQQFPDLHSELNLSSLELGDSALYFCASSVDVGRLEQYFGPGTRLTVT.

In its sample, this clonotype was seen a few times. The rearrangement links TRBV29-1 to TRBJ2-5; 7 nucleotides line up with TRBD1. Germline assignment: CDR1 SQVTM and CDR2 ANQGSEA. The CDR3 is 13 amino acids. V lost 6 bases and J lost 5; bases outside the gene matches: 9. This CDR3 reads CSVENLTGETQYF. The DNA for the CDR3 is TGCAGCGTGGAGAACCTGACAGGGGAGACCCAGTACTTC. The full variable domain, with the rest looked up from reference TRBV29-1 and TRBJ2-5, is SAVISQKPSRDICQRGTSLTIQCQVDSQVTMMFWYRQQPGQSLTLIATANQGSEATYESGFVIDKFPISRPNLTFSTLTVSNMSPEDSSIYLCSVENLTGETQYFGPGTRLLVL.

CDR3: CSAFTYRGYEQFF. CDR3 sequence (DNA): TGCAGTGCTTTTACCTACAGGGGCTATGAGCAGTTCTTC. This rearrangement joins TRBV20-1 to TRBJ2-1; 7 nucleotides match TRBD1. The V gene's germline CDR1 is DFQATT and CDR2 SNEGSKA (reference sequence). V shed 5 bases and J 8 bases; nucleotides not matched to a gene: 9. The CDR3 sequence is 13 residues long.

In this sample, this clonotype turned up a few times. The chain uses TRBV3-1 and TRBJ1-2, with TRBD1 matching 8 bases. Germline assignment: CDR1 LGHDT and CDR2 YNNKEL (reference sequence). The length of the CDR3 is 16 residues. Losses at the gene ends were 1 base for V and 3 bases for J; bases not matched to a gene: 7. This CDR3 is CASSQGRQGRDYGYTF. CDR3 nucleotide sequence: TGTGCCAGCAGCCAAGGTCGACAGGGGAGGGACTATGGCTACACCTTC.

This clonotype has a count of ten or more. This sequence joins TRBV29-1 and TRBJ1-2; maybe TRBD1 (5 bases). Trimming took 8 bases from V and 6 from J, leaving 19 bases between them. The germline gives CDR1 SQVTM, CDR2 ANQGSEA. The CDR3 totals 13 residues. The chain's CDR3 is CSTPGPQIDGYTF. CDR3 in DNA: TGCAGCACGCCGGGGCCCCAAATTGATGGCTACACCTTC.

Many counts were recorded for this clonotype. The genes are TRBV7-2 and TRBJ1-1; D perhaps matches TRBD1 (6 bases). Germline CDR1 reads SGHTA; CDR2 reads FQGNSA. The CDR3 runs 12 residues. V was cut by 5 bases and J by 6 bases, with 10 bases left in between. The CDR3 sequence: CASSPNRAEAFF. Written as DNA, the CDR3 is TGTGCCAGCAGCCCTAACAGGGCTGAAGCTTTCTTT.

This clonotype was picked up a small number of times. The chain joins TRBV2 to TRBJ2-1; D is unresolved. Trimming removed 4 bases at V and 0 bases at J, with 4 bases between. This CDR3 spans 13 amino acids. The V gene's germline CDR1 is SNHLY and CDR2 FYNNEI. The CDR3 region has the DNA TGTGCCAGCAGTGTCCCCTCCTACAATGAGCAGTTCTTC. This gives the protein CASSVPSYNEQFF.

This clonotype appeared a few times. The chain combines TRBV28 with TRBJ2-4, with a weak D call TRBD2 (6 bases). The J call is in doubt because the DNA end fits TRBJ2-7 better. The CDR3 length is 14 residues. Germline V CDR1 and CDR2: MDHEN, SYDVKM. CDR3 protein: CASSHGGSGYEQYF. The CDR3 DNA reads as TGTGCCAGCAGTCACGGGGGTTCGGGGTACGAGCAGTACTTC.

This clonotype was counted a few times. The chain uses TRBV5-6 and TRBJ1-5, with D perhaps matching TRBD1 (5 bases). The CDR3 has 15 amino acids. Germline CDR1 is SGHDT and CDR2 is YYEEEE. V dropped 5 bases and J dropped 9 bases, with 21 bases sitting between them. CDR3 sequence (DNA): TGTGCCAGCAGTGAAGGGGCCTCCAAAATCATGCCCCAGCATTTT. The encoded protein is CASSEGASKIMPQHF.

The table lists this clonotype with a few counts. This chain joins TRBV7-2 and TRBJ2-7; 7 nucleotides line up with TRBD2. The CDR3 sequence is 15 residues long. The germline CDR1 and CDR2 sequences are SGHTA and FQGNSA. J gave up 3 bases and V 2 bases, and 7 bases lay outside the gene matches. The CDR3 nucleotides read TGTGCCAGCAGCTTAACCGGGACTACCTTCTACGAGCAGTACTTC. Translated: CASSLTGTTFYEQYF.